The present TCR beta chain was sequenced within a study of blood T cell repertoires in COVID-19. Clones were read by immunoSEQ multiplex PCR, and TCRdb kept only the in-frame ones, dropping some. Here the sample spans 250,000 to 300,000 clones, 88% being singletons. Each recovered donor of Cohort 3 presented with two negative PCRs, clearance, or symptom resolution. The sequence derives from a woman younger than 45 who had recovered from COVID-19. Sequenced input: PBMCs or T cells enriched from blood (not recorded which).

Written as DNA, the CDR3 is TGTGCCAGCCCAATAGGGGGTACGCAGTATTTT. Protein product: CASPIGGTQYF. The chain recombines TRBV5-4 with TRBJ2-3; possible D gene TRBD1, 6 bases. This CDR3 region has 11 residues. CDR1 is SGHNT and CDR2 is YYREEE in the germline V gene (reference sequence). The V gene lost 7 bases and the J gene lost 8 bases, with 11 bases spanning the gap.